These 28 T cell receptor beta chains were all obtained from the same sample, sequenced in a study of shared clonotypes between healthy human individuals. Libraries were prepared by immunoSEQ multiplex PCR; TCRdb keeps only in-frame clonotypes and omits some of them. The sample lists over a million clones; around three quarters were seen once. The sample comprised memory CD4+ T cells from PBMCs. Subset: CD45RA-negative fraction. The receptor set was obtained from a man aged 18 to 30 in good health. Some clones in this sample may be carry-over from other donors' samples.

The CDR3 coding sequence is TGTGCCAGCAGCCAAGTTGACAGAACCCTAAAACTAGCGGAGGGGGACAATGAGCAGTTCTTC. Its translation is CASSQVDRTLKLAEGDNEQFF. The chain is built from TRBV14 and TRBJ2-1, with TRBD2 identical over 8 bases. The CDR3 is 21 residues long. Germline trimming cut 1 base from V and 5 bases from J; bases unmatched to any gene: 22. The germline CDR1 and CDR2 sequences are SGHDN and FVKESK. The whole variable domain, filled in from reference TRBV14 and TRBJ2-1, reads EAGVTQFPSHSVIEKGQTVTLRCDPISGHDNLYWYRRVMGKEIKFLLHFVKESKQDESGMPNNRFLAERTGGTYSTLKVQPAELEDSGVYFCASSQVDRTLKLAEGDNEQFFGPGTRLTVL.

The J gene is TRBJ2-5, the V gene TRBV5-1; TRBD2 might be the D (5 bases). V was clipped by 4 bases and J by 4 bases, with 14 bases between them. CDR1 SGHRS and CDR2 YFSETQ come from the germline V gene. This CDR3 comprises 14 residues. CDR3 in DNA: TGCGCCAGCAGCCCCGCGGGTCTTTCAGAGACCCAGTACTTC. This codes for CASSPAGLSETQYF.

The V gene is TRBV18, the J gene TRBJ1-1; 7 nucleotides line up with TRBD1. V gave up 3 bases and J gave up 7 bases; unmatched junction bases: 8. CDR3 length: 14 residues. Germline CDR1 is KGHSH and CDR2 is LQKENI. This CDR3 reads CASSPDRAWSEAFF. CDR3 sequence (DNA): TGTGCCAGCTCACCCGACAGGGCATGGAGTGAAGCTTTCTTT.

CDR3 bases: TGTGCCACCAGCAGAGATAGGGTAGGAGAGACCCAGTACTTC. This translates into CATSRDRVGETQYF. The chain employs TRBV15 and TRBJ2-5, with D unresolved. Trimming shortened V by 0 bases and J by 4 bases, and 9 bases separated the two germline ends. The germline V gene has CDR1 LNHNV and CDR2 YYDKDF (reference sequence). CDR3 length: 14 residues.

This clone was counted at least ten times. V usage is TRBV10-3 and J usage is TRBJ2-1; D might be TRBD2 (6 bases). The CDR3 totals 14 residues. Germline V gives CDR1 ENHRY, CDR2 SYGVKD. V was trimmed by 4 bases and J by 9 bases, leaving 16 bases between them. DNA of the CDR3: TGTGCCATCAGTGGCCAGAGATCAGCGGGTGAGCAGTTCTTC. This sequence encodes CAISGQRSAGEQFF.

The J gene is TRBJ2-1, the V gene TRBV7-3, with 9 bases that match TRBD2. Germline CDR1 and CDR2: SGHTA and FQGTGA. This CDR3 comprises 15 residues. The V gene end was trimmed by 4 bases and the J gene end by 3 bases; junction bases not matched to a gene: 4. In DNA form, the CDR3 reads TGTGCCAGCAGCTCGACTAGCGGCTACTACAATGAGCAGTTCTTC. Residues: CASSSTSGYYNEQFF. Drawing the rest from reference TRBV7-3 and TRBJ2-1, the complete variable domain is GAGVSQTPSNKVTEKGKYVELRCDPISGHTALYWYRQSLGQGPEFLIYFQGTGAADDSGLPNDRFFAVRPEGSVSTLKIQRTERGDSAVYLCASSSTSGYYNEQFFGPGTRLTVL.

This chain uses TRBV28 with TRBJ2-1; 11 bases align to TRBD2. This CDR3 has 18 residues. With V trimmed by 5 bases and J by 3 bases, 12 bases remained unmatched. The germline CDR1 and CDR2 sequences are MDHEN and SYDVKM. This CDR3 is CASSPEGSGRALYNEQFF. CDR3 bases: TGTGCCAGCAGTCCCGAGGGTAGCGGGAGGGCCCTCTACAATGAGCAGTTCTTC.

This chain links TRBV2 with TRBJ2-3; D is possibly TRBD2 (7 bases). The germline V gene has CDR1 SNHLY and CDR2 FYNNEI. Trimming shortened V by 11 bases and J by 1 base, and 13 bases separated the two germline ends. The CDR3 length is 13 residues. CDR3 sequence reads: CAGGAGGTDTQYF. As DNA, the CDR3 is TGTGCCGGGGGGGCAGGGGGCACAGATACGCAGTATTTT.

This chain links TRBV18 with TRBJ1-2, with D maybe TRBD1 (6 bases). With 2 bases removed from V and 7 bases from J, the gap between germline ends came to 17 bases. Germline assignment: CDR1 KGHSH and CDR2 LQKENI. This CDR3 spans 15 amino acids. As DNA, the CDR3 is TGTGCCAGCTCACCAGGCACAGGGTGGATGAGTGGCTACACCTTC. Translated, it gives CASSPGTGWMSGYTF.

This clone was counted ten times or more. This chain joins TRBV9 and TRBJ2-2; 7 bases are a match to TRBD2. This CDR3 is 15 amino acids long. The V and J ends lost 4 bases and 2 bases, in that order; junction bases with no gene match: 5. CDR1 and CDR2 from the germline V gene are SGDLS and YYNGEE. In nucleotides, the CDR3 is TGTGCCAGCAGCCTAGGACTAGTCAACACCGGGGAGCTGTTTTTT. This codes for CASSLGLVNTGELFF.

This clone was seen a single time. The chain combines TRBV28 with TRBJ2-7, with 12 positions matching TRBD2. The CDR3 is 15 amino acids. Germline V gene data show CDR1 as MDHEN and CDR2 as SYDVKM. The ends lost 3 bases at V and 4 bases at J; junction bases unmatched: 4. CDR3 amino acids: CASSLTSGSFYEQYF. CDR3 coding DNA: TGTGCCAGCAGTTTGACTAGCGGGAGTTTTTACGAGCAGTACTTC.

The chain links TRBV5-1 to TRBJ1-1; D may be TRBD1 (6 bases). The V gene's germline CDR1 is SGHRS and CDR2 YFSETQ. The CDR3 is made up of 13 amino acids. V was shortened by 4 bases and J by 6 bases, with 13 bases between the two germline ends. The CDR3 DNA follows: TGCGCCAGCAGCGGGACATCGTGGGCTGAAGCTTTCTTT. Its translation: CASSGTSWAEAFF.

As regards this clone: Other DNA sequences in this specimen translate into the identical CDR3. The chain carries TRBV30 and TRBJ2-1; D ambiguous. Germline values: CDR1 GTSNPN, CDR2 SVGIG (reference sequence). Trimming took off 0 bases at V and 7 bases at J, with 4 bases between the two ends. The CDR3 consists of 11 residues. Written as DNA, the CDR3 is TGTGCCTGGAGTGTACGGAATGAGCAGTTCTTC. Translation: CAWSVRNEQFF.

This clone was recorded once. J is TRBJ2-3 and V is TRBV2; tentative D call: TRBD1 (8 bases). Germline assignment: CDR1 SNHLY and CDR2 FYNNEI. Trimming left V 11 bases short and J 3 bases short, with 18 bases between. The CDR3 runs 14 residues. In DNA, the CDR3 is TGTGCCGGAAGGAACAGGGGGGGGACAGATACGCAGTATTTT. This translates into CAGRNRGGTDTQYF.

The gene calls are TRBV9 and TRBJ2-7; 7 bases are a match to TRBD2. This CDR3 is built from 17 residues. Trimming removed 4 bases from V and 7 bases from J; junction bases left unmatched: 20. Germline CDR1 reads SGDLS; CDR2 reads YYNGEE. The CDR3 is CASSPRGVLAAQAEQYF. CDR3 coding DNA: TGTGCCAGCAGCCCAAGAGGCGTCCTAGCGGCCCAAGCGGAGCAGTACTTC.

This sequence joins TRBV19 and TRBJ2-3; D remains unclear. Germline loops: CDR1 LNHDA, CDR2 SQIVND (reference sequence). The CDR3 sequence is 15 residues long. V gave up 10 bases and J gave up 3 bases, with 20 bases separating them. The CDR3 loop reads CATSNQGLGTDTQYF. The CDR3 nucleotides are TGTGCCACCTCAAACCAAGGGTTGGGAACAGATACGCAGTATTTT.

This chain uses TRBV28 with TRBJ1-4, with TRBD1 matching 8 bases. Unmatched junction bases numbered 5, after V lost 6 bases and J lost 8 bases. Germline CDR1 and CDR2: MDHEN and SYDVKM. This CDR3 contains 13 residues. The DNA of the CDR3 is TGTGCCAGCAGATCAGGGGGCATCGAAAAACTGTTTTTT. Its protein product is CASRSGGIEKLFF.

Worth noting for this clone: The sample has other DNA sequences that encode this CDR3 too. V usage is TRBV6-1 and J usage is TRBJ2-7, with TRBD1 identical over 8 bases. Germline values: CDR1 MNHNS, CDR2 SASEGT. This CDR3 comprises 15 residues. The V segment lost 1 base and the J segment 4 bases; nucleotides outside the gene matches: 6. Written as DNA, the CDR3 is TGTGCCAGCAGTGAAGGAGACAGGGGTTGGTACGAGCAGTACTTC. Encoded protein: CASSEGDRGWYEQYF.

The chain combines TRBV4-3 with TRBJ1-2; D might be TRBD1 (5 bases). There are 16 residues in the CDR3. With 0 bases removed from V and 2 bases from J, the gap between germline ends came to 13 bases. Germline CDR1 and CDR2: LGHNA and YSLEER. CDR3 sequence (DNA): TGCGCCAGCAGCCAAGATTGGGGCAGGCCGAACTATGGCTACACCTTC. Its translation: CASSQDWGRPNYGYTF.

The chain has TRBV28 and TRBJ1-2; tentative D call: TRBD1 (5 bases). Between the trimmed V and J ends, which lost 4 bases and 7 bases, there was a span of 16 bases. Germline CDR1 is MDHEN and CDR2 is SYDVKM. The CDR3 sequence is 14 residues long. CDR3 loop: CASSSRDLRGGYTF. The CDR3, as DNA: TGTGCCAGCAGTTCTCGGGACCTTAGGGGTGGCTACACCTTC.

The V gene is TRBV4-1, the J gene TRBJ2-3; the match to TRBD1 covers 8 bases. The trim removed 1 base at V and 3 bases at J, leaving 12 bases unmatched. In germline, CDR1 is MGHRA, CDR2 YSYEKL. This CDR3 is built from 18 residues. The CDR3 protein is CASSQGRMTTGGTDTQYF. CDR3 DNA: TGCGCCAGCAGCCAAGGGCGTATGACTACAGGGGGTACAGATACGCAGTATTTT.

The chain has TRBV4-1 and TRBJ2-6; 7 bases map to TRBD1. CDR3 length equals 18 residues. V lost 1 base to trimming and J lost 2 bases; unmatched junction nucleotides: 8. Germline V CDR1 and CDR2: MGHRA, YSYEKL. CDR3 residues: CASSQGRQGTPGANVLTF. The DNA of the CDR3 is TGCGCCAGCAGCCAAGGTAGACAGGGAACCCCTGGGGCCAACGTCCTGACTTTC.

V and J are TRBV6-5 and TRBJ1-5, with no clear D. The CDR3 spans 14 residues. Germline V CDR1 and CDR2: MNHEY, SVGAGI. V was shortened by 2 bases and J by 9 bases, with 14 bases between the two germline ends. CDR3 region: CASSYQSGIRPQHF. The CDR3 region has the DNA TGTGCCAGCAGTTACCAGTCGGGGATCCGGCCCCAGCATTTT.

The chain is built from TRBV4-3 and TRBJ2-3; a possible D gene is TRBD2 (6 bases). The CDR3 contains 16 residues. Germline V lookup: CDR1 LGHNA, CDR2 YSLEER. Trimming pared 1 base from V and 3 bases from J, leaving 14 bases between. For the CDR3, the DNA is TGCGCCAGCAGCCAAGGAACGGGAGCAGGAACAGATACGCAGTATTTT. Amino acid sequence: CASSQGTGAGTDTQYF.

The chain carries TRBV5-4 and TRBJ1-1; D ambiguous. Germline values: CDR1 SGHNT, CDR2 YYREEE (reference sequence). This CDR3 comprises 14 residues. With 0 bases removed from V and 2 bases from J, the gap between germline ends came to 8 bases. The CDR3 bases are TGTGCCAGCAGCTTGGAGTTTCGTAACACTGAAGCTTTCTTT. Amino acids: CASSLEFRNTEAFF. The complete variable domain, with remaining parts taken from reference TRBV5-4 and TRBJ1-1, reads ETGVTQSPTHLIKTRGQQVTLRCSSQSGHNTVSWYQQALGQGPQFIFQYYREEENGRGNFPPRFSGLQFPNYSSELNVNALELDDSALYLCASSLEFRNTEAFFGQGTRLTVV.

The chain uses TRBV11-3 and TRBJ2-1; 13 positions agree with TRBD2. Germline assignment: CDR1 SGHNT and CDR2 YENEEA. With V trimmed by 4 bases and J by 8 bases, 8 bases remained unmatched. The CDR3 is 16 residues long. DNA of the CDR3: TGTGCCAGCAGCTCCGGAGGGACTAGCGGGAACCATGAGCAGTTCTTC. Encoded protein: CASSSGGTSGNHEQFF.

Note on this clone: The sample holds other DNA sequences that translate to the same CDR3. The chain links TRBV29-1 to TRBJ2-5; D is perhaps TRBD2 (5 bases). CDR3 length equals 12 residues. V was trimmed by 4 bases and J by 1 base, leaving 7 bases between them. CDR1 SQVTM and CDR2 ANQGSEA come from the germline V gene. CDR3 residues: CSVGEPQETQYF. Here the CDR3 DNA reads TGCAGCGTTGGGGAGCCCCAAGAGACCCAGTACTTC.

The chain is built from TRBV25-1 and TRBJ2-1, with 9 nucleotides matching TRBD1. The CDR3 loop spans 16 amino acids. Trimming took 1 base from V and 9 from J; bases not matched to a gene: 10. CDR1 is MGHDK and CDR2 is SYGVNS in the germline V gene. In DNA form, the CDR3 reads TGTGCCAGCAGTGAATCAGGGACAGGGAGAGCCTCTGAGCAGTTCTTC. It is translated as CASSESGTGRASEQFF.